This T cell receptor beta chain was identified during a study of shared clonotypes between healthy human individuals. Study-level information: Per donor, CD8 memory used one plate, CD8 naive used two, CD4 memory used three and CD4 naive used three. General observations from the study: The generation probabilities recorded for non-shared clonotypes fell below those of clonotypes shared by all four donors. A generally larger estimated richness was seen in naive subsets than in memory subsets.

The repertoire was sequenced with immunoSEQ multiplex PCR; TCRdb's copy has only in-frame clones and lacks some. Of roughly 1.4 million clones in the sample, 98% were seen once. Turning to this clone: Its target is not known.

The length of the CDR3 is 15 residues. Germline assignment: CDR1 SGDLS and CDR2 YYNGEE. After removal of 1 base from V and 5 bases from J, the junction contained 5 bases not matched to a gene. The sequence was obtained from a man younger than 40 in good health. J is TRBJ2-1 and V is TRBV9; 8 nucleotides line up with TRBD1. Input material: naive CD4+ T cells sorted from blood. Noted subset: CD45RA+ positively selected. This chain's CDR3 is CASSVRQGAHNEQFF. CDR3 DNA sequence: TGTGCCAGCAGCGTAAGGCAGGGGGCTCACAATGAGCAGTTCTTC.